Listed here are 13 T cell receptor beta chains from one sample, sequenced in a study of blood T cell repertoires in COVID-19. Some clones are missing from TCRdb's copy, which holds only in-frame ones; the method was immunoSEQ multiplex PCR. The sample lists about 240,000 clones, roughly 82% seen once, with roughly 4.7% in the top ten. Material for sequencing was peripheral blood. The receptors were gathered from a woman between 70 and 85 years old with acute or convalescent COVID-19.

The J gene is TRBJ1-1, the V gene TRBV15; 9 bases fit TRBD1. Trimming at V came to 4 bases and at J to 10 bases, leaving 13 bases not matched to a gene. The CDR3 contains 15 residues. Germline loops: CDR1 LNHNV, CDR2 YYDKDF (reference sequence). CDR3 sequence reads: CATSKLSDRGVLAFF. The DNA for the CDR3 is TGTGCCACCAGCAAACTCTCCGACAGGGGGGTATTAGCTTTCTTT.

The chain joins TRBV21-1 to TRBJ2-5; the listed D gene, TRBD1, was not tested against the DNA. TRBV21-1 is recorded as a pseudogene. The CDR3 contains 14 residues. DNA for the CDR3: TGTGCCAGCAGCAAAGCTGGCCACGCATGGACCCAGTACTTC. This gives the protein CASSKAGHAWTQYF.

The chain links TRBV5-4 to TRBJ2-5; no definite D call. This CDR3 region has 16 residues. The V gene's germline CDR1 is SGHNT and CDR2 YYREEE (reference sequence). V gave up 0 bases and J gave up 1 base, with 13 bases separating them. CDR3 DNA: TGTGCCAGCAGCTTGGGAAGTCGGCGGTTCCAAGAGACCCAGTACTTC. Amino acids: CASSLGSRRFQETQYF. Complete variable domain (other parts from reference TRBV5-4 and TRBJ2-5): ETGVTQSPTHLIKTRGQQVTLRCSSQSGHNTVSWYQQALGQGPQFIFQYYREEENGRGNFPPRFSGLQFPNYSSELNVNALELDDSALYLCASSLGSRRFQETQYFGPGTRLLVL.

CDR3 loop: CASSVVTGPNEKLFF. The CDR3 DNA sequence: TGTGCCAGCAGCGTAGTGACAGGGCCTAATGAAAAACTGTTTTTT. The chain links TRBV9 to TRBJ1-4; TRBD1 agrees at 7 bases. The germline CDR1 and CDR2 sequences are SGDLS and YYNGEE. The CDR3 covers 15 residues. With 0 bases clipped from V and 3 bases from J, the junction kept 2 bases outside the gene matches.

V is TRBV30 and J is TRBJ2-7; 8 bases align to TRBD1. This CDR3 has 15 residues. CDR1 and CDR2 from the germline V gene are GTSNPN and SVGIG (reference sequence). V shed 3 bases and J 1 base; nucleotides not matched to a gene: 8. The chain's CDR3 is CAWRETGTGSYEQYF. The CDR3 DNA is TGTGCCTGGAGGGAGACCGGGACAGGATCCTACGAGCAGTACTTC.

The table lists this clone with a count of one. The rearrangement links TRBV4-1 to TRBJ1-1; 7 bases align to TRBD1. This CDR3 contains 15 residues. Trimming removed 0 bases from V and 10 bases from J; junction bases left unmatched: 11. Germline V gives CDR1 MGHRA, CDR2 YSYEKL. For the CDR3, the DNA is TGCGCCAGCAGCCAAGATGACGACAGGGACAACAGAGCTTTCTTT. Translated: CASSQDDDRDNRAFF.

This clone was recorded a few times. The CDR3 sequence is CASSENAPGFEQFF. The CDR3 DNA sequence: TGTGCCAGCAGTGAAAATGCCCCAGGGTTTGAGCAGTTCTTC. The rearrangement uses TRBV2 and TRBJ2-1, with D perhaps TRBD1 (5 bases). Germline-derived CDR1 and CDR2 are SNHLY and FYNNEI. V dropped 2 bases and J dropped 9 bases, with 14 bases sitting between them. The CDR3 contains 14 residues.

This chain links TRBV11-3 with TRBJ2-2; possibly TRBD2 for D (6 bases). Germline-derived CDR1 and CDR2 are SGHNT and YENEEA. CDR3 length: 14 residues. Trimming took off 2 bases at V and 7 bases at J, with 11 bases between the two ends. CDR3 bases: TGTGCCAGCAGCTTATCTGGGGAGGTCGGGGAGCTGTTTTTT. It translates to CASSLSGEVGELFF.

The chain is built from TRBV6-5 and TRBJ1-2; D is uncertain. CDR3 length: 14 amino acids. Between the trimmed V and J ends, which lost 5 bases and 4 bases, there was a span of 14 bases. Germline V gene data show CDR1 as MNHEY and CDR2 as SVGAGI. The CDR3 bases are TGTGCCAGCAGTCCCTCGGGGAGCTTCTATGGCTACACCTTC. Its translation is CASSPSGSFYGYTF.

CDR3 bases: TGTGCCAGCAGCTTGGACCCGATGGACAGGGGGGCTGAAGCTTTCTTT. Translating it yields CASSLDPMDRGAEAFF. The J gene is TRBJ1-1, the V gene TRBV5-5, with 10 bases that match TRBD1. The length of the CDR3 is 16 residues. Per the germline V gene, CDR1 is SGHKS and CDR2 is YYEKEE (reference sequence). After removal of 0 bases from V and 6 bases from J, the junction contained 8 bases not matched to a gene.

This chain joins TRBV4-2 and TRBJ2-5, with TRBD2 matching over 11 bases. V gave up 5 bases and J gave up 2 bases; unmatched junction bases: 4. The CDR3 runs 15 residues. Germline V gives CDR1 LGHNA, CDR2 YNFKEQ. CDR3 sequence reads: CASSVGTSGQETQYF. CDR3 nucleotide sequence: TGTGCCAGCAGCGTCGGGACTAGCGGACAAGAGACCCAGTACTTC.

This chain connects TRBV7-2 to TRBJ2-1, with 7 bases fitting TRBD2. Unmatched junction bases numbered 5, after V lost 0 bases and J lost 0 bases. Germline V gene lookup returns CDR1 SGHTA and CDR2 FQGNSA. The CDR3 totals 17 residues. For the CDR3, the DNA is TGTGCCAGCAGCTTAGCCGACGTAGCGGGCTCCTACAATGAGCAGTTCTTC. Amino acid sequence: CASSLADVAGSYNEQFF.

This chain connects TRBV20-1 to TRBJ1-2; perhaps TRBD1 as D (6 bases). Germline values: CDR1 DFQATT, CDR2 SNEGSKA (reference sequence). The length of the CDR3 is 13 residues. Trimming shortened V by 3 bases and J by 9 bases, and 17 bases separated the two germline ends. CDR3 nucleotide sequence: TGCAGTGCTAGTTCCCGACAGGCTTATAGCTACACCTTC. It yields the protein CSASSRQAYSYTF.